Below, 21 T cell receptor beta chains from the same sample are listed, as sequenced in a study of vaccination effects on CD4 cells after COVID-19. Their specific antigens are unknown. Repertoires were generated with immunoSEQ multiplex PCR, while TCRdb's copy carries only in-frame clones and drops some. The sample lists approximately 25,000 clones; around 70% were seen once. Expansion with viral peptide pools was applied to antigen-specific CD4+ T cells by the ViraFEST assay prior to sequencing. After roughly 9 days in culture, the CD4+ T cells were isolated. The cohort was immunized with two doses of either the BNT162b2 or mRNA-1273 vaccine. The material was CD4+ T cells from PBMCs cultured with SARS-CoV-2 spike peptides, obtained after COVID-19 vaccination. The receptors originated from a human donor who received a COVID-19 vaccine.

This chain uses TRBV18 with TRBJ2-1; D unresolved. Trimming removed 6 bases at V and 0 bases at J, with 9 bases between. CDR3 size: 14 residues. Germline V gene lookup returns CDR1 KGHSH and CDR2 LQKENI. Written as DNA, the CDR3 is TGTGCCAGCTCTCCGCAGGCCTCCTACAATGAGCAGTTCTTC. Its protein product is CASSPQASYNEQFF.

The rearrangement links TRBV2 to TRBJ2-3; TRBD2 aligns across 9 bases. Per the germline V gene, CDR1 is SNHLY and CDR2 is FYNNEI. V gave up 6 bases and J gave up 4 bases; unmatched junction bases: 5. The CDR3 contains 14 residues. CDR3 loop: CASRGTSSADTQYF. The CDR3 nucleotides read TGTGCCAGCAGGGGGACTAGCAGCGCAGATACGCAGTATTTT.

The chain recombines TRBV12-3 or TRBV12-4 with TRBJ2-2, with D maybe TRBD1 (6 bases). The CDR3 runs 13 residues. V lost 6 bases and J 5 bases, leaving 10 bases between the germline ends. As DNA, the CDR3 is TGTGCCAGCAGGGGTCAGGGGACCGGGGAGCTGTTTTTT. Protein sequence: CASRGQGTGELFF.

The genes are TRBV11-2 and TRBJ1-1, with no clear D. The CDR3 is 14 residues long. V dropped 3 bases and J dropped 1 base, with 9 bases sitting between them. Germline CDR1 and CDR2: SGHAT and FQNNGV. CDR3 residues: CASSFIWGNTEAFF. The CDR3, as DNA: TGTGCCAGCAGCTTTATCTGGGGGAACACTGAAGCTTTCTTT.

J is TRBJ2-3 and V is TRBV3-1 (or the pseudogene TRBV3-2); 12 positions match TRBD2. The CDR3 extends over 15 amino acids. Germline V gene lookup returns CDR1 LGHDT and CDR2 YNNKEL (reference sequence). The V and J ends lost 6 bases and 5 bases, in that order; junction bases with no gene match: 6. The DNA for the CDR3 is TGTGCCAGCAGACTACGGACTAGCGGGGAAGATACGCAGTATTTT. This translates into CASRLRTSGEDTQYF.

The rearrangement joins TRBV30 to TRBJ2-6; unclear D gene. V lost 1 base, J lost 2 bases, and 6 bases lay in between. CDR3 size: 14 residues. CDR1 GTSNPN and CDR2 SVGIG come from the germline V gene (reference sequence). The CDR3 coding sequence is TGTGCCTGGAGTGATGGTACTGGGGCCAACGTCCTGACTTTC. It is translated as CAWSDGTGANVLTF.

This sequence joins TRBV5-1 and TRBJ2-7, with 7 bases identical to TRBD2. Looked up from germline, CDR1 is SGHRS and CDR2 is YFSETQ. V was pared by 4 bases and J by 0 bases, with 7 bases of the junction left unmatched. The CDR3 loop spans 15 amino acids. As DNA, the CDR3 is TGCGCCAGCAGCCTTAGCGGGCAATACTCCTACGAGCAGTACTTC. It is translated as CASSLSGQYSYEQYF.

The CDR3 sequence is CASTRRTGNQPQHF. The CDR3, as DNA: TGTGCCAGCACCCGACGGACTGGCAATCAGCCCCAGCATTTT. This chain joins TRBV3-1 (or the pseudogene TRBV3-2) and TRBJ1-5; D gene unclear. V was trimmed by 7 bases and J by 2 bases, leaving 12 bases between them. The CDR3 is 14 residues long. Per germline, CDR1 LGHDT and CDR2 YNNKEL (reference sequence).

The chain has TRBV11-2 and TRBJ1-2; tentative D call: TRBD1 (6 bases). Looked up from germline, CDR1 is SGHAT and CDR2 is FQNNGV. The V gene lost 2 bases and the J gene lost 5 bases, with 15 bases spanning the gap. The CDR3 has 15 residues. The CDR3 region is CASSLLGGRNYGYTF. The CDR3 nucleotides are TGTGCCAGCAGCTTACTCGGGGGGCGCAATTATGGCTACACCTTC.

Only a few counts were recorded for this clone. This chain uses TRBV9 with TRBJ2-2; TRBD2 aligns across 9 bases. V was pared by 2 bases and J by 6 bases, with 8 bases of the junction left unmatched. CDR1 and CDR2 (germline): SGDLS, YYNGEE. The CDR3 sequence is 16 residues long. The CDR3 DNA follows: TGTGCCAGCAGCGTTTTTAGCGGGAGATCTTCCGGGGAGCTGTTTTTT. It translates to CASSVFSGRSSGELFF.

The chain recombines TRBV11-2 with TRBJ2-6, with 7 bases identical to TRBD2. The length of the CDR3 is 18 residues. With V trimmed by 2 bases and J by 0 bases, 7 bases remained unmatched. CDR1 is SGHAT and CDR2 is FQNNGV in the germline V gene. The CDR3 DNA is TGTGCCAGCAGCTTAAAACTAGCGCTAAGCTCTGGGGCCAACGTCCTGACTTTC. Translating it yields CASSLKLALSSGANVLTF. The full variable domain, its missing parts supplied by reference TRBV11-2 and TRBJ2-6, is EAGVAQSPRYKIIEKRQSVAFWCNPISGHATLYWYQQILGQGPKLLIQFQNNGVVDDSQLPKDRFSAERLKGVDSTLKIQPAKLEDSAVYLCASSLKLALSSGANVLTFGAGSRLTVL.

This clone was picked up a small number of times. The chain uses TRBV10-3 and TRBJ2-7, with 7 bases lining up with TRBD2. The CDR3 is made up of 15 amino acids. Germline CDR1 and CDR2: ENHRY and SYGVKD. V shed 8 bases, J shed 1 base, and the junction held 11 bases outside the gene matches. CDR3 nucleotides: TGTGCCATCGGGCCGGGACTACTTGGTTCCTACGAGCAGTACTTC. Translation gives CAIGPGLLGSYEQYF.

DNA for the CDR3: TGCGCCAGCACACCTCGGACTAGCGGGAACGGGGGGGAGCAGTTCTTC. Protein: CASTPRTSGNGGEQFF. The chain is built from TRBV5-1 and TRBJ2-1; 12 bases map to TRBD2. With V trimmed by 6 bases and J by 10 bases, 14 bases remained unmatched. The germline gives CDR1 SGHRS, CDR2 YFSETQ. The length of the CDR3 is 16 residues. Full variable domain (rest looked up from reference TRBV5-1 and TRBJ2-1): KAGVTQTPRYLIKTRGQQVTLSCSPISGHRSVSWYQQTPGQGLQFLFEYFSETQRNKGNFPGRFSGRQFSNSRSEMNVSTLELGDSALYLCASTPRTSGNGGEQFFGPGTRLTVL.

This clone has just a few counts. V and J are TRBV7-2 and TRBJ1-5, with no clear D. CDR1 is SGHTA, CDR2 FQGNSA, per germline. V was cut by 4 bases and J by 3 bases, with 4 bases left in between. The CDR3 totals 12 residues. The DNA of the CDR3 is TGTGCCAGCAGCTACAACAATCAGCCCCAGCATTTT. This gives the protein CASSYNNQPQHF.

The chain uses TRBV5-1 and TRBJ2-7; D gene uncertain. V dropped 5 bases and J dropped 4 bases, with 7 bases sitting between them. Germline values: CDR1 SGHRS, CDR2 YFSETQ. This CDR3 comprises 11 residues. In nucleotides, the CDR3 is TGCGCCAGCAGTCAGGAGTACGAGCAGTACTTC. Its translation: CASSQEYEQYF.

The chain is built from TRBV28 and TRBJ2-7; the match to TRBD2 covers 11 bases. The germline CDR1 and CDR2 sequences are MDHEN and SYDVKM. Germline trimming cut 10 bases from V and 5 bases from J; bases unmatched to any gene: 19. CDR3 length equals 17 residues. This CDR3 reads CATRKGLADFIRDEQYF. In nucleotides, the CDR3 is TGTGCCACCCGAAAGGGACTAGCGGATTTTATTCGGGACGAGCAGTACTTC.

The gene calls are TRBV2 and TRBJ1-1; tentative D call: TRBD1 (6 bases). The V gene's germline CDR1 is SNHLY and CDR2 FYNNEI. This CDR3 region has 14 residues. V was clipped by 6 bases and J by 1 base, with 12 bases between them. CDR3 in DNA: TGTGCCAGCAGACCTCTGACAGGGAACACTGAAGCTTTCTTT. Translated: CASRPLTGNTEAFF.

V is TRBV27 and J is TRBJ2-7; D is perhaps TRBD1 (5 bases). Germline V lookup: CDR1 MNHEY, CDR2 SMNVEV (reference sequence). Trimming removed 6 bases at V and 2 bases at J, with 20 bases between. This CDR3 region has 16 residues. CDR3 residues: CASSRKQDQSTYEQYF. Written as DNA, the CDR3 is TGTGCCAGCAGCCGCAAACAGGATCAATCCACCTACGAGCAGTACTTC.

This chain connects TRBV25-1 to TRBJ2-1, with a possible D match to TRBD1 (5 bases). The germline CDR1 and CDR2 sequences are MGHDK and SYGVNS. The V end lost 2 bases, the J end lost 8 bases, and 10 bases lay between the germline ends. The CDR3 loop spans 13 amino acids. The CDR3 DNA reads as TGTGCCAGCAGTGAACCAGGGAAGGATGAGCAGTTCTTC. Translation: CASSEPGKDEQFF.

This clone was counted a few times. The CDR3 protein is CASSFEMGFYEQYF. The CDR3 DNA sequence: TGTGCCAGCAGCTTCGAGATGGGGTTTTACGAGCAGTACTTC. The genes are TRBV3-1 (or the pseudogene TRBV3-2) and TRBJ2-7, with D uncertain. CDR1 is LGHDT and CDR2 is YNNKEL in the germline V gene (reference sequence). The CDR3 covers 14 residues. Trimming removed 5 bases at V and 4 bases at J, with 15 bases between.

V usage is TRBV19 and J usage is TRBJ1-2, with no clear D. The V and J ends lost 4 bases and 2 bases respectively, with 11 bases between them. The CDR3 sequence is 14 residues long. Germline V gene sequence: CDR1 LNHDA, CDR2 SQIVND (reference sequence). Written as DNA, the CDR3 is TGTGCCAGTAGTAAATCCCAGGAGAACTATGGCTACACCTTC. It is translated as CASSKSQENYGYTF.